The 24 T cell receptor beta chains in this list originate from one sample, sequenced in a study of CD8 T cells in Susac syndrome. A quantity of about 0.5 to 1 ug RNA underwent reverse transcription using random hexamers. TCRdb processed the immunoSEQ multiplex PCR reads anew with MiXCR; each CDR3 protein has one entry. The data show 100,000 to 150,000 distinct CDR3 sequences, around 94% seen once. Material for sequencing was CD4+ T cells from PBMCs. The receptor source for this set is a human donor in good health.

The chain joins TRBV29-1 to TRBJ1-2; TRBD1 might be the D (6 bases). CDR3 length equals 11 residues. The germline V and J ends were trimmed by 4 bases and 6 bases, with 9 bases remaining between them. Germline V CDR1 and CDR2: SQVTM, ANQGSEA. Written as DNA, the CDR3 is TGCAGCGTTGGAACAGGGAATGGCTACACCTTC. Protein: CSVGTGNGYTF.

The V call is TRBV5-6, the J call TRBJ2-1; unclear D gene. The germline CDR1 and CDR2 sequences are SGHDT and YYEEEE. Trimming stripped 4 bases from V and 3 bases from J, with 20 bases between. The CDR3 has 17 residues. The CDR3 DNA reads as TGTGCCAGCAGCCCCAAGAGCAGAGGTACGGTCTACAATGAGCAGTTCTTC. The encoded protein is CASSPKSRGTVYNEQFF. The full variable domain, its missing parts supplied by reference TRBV5-6 and TRBJ2-1, is DAGVTQSPTHLIKTRGQQVTLRCSPKSGHDTVSWYQQALGQGPQFIFQYYEEEERQRGNFPDRFSGHQFPNYSSELNVNALLLGDSALYLCASSPKSRGTVYNEQFFGPGTRLTVL.

This chain connects TRBV6-2 or TRBV6-3 to TRBJ1-1; D call uncertain. The CDR3 is 13 amino acids. V lost 2 bases, J lost 1 base, and 5 bases lay in between. The V gene's germline CDR1 is MNHEY and CDR2 SVGEGT. CDR3 loop: CASSYDGNTEAFF. The CDR3 nucleotides are TGTGCCAGCAGTTACGATGGGAACACTGAAGCTTTCTTT.

This chain links TRBV10-3 with TRBJ2-1; unclear D gene. The CDR3 loop spans 15 amino acids. Trimming left V 7 bases short and J 0 bases short, with 13 bases between. Per germline, CDR1 ENHRY and CDR2 SYGVKD. The CDR3: CAINALPGSYNEQFF. In DNA, the CDR3 is TGTGCCATCAACGCACTCCCAGGCTCCTACAATGAGCAGTTCTTC.

The J gene is TRBJ2-3, the V gene TRBV4-3, with 8 bases fitting TRBD2. This CDR3 has 14 amino acids. V was clipped by 1 base and J by 6 bases; unmatched bases: 3. Germline CDR1 LGHNA, CDR2 YSLEER. The CDR3 DNA sequence: TGCGCCAGCAGCCAAGGCACGGGGGGGGATACGCAGTATTTT. Protein sequence: CASSQGTGGDTQYF.

V and J are TRBV4-1 and TRBJ2-1; maybe TRBD2 (6 bases). CDR3 length: 15 residues. Germline V lookup: CDR1 MGHRA, CDR2 YSYEKL. Trimming stripped 1 base from V and 4 bases from J, with 11 bases between. CDR3 amino acids: CASSQGAGLYNEQFF. CDR3 DNA sequence: TGCGCCAGCAGCCAAGGAGCGGGTCTATACAATGAGCAGTTCTTC.

This clonotype has only one observation. The rearrangement joins TRBV7-9 to TRBJ1-1, with D possibly matching TRBD1 (6 bases). CDR1 is SEHNR, CDR2 FQNEAQ, per germline (reference sequence). This CDR3 comprises 13 residues. Trimming cost V 6 bases and J 3 bases, with 11 bases left between them. The CDR3 coding sequence is TGTGCCAGCAGTCTTGGACAGCACACTGAAGCTTTCTTT. This codes for CASSLGQHTEAFF.

The rearrangement joins TRBV6-6 to TRBJ1-5; D is unclear. This CDR3 has 15 residues. Trimming took off 2 bases at V and 3 bases at J, with 11 bases between the two ends. Germline loops: CDR1 MNHNY, CDR2 SVGAGI (reference sequence). The CDR3 reads CASSYPEGYNQPQHF. CDR3 in DNA: TGTGCCAGCAGTTACCCGGAGGGCTACAATCAGCCCCAGCATTTT.

The chain is built from TRBV2 and TRBJ2-7; D may correspond to TRBD1 or TRBD2 (5 bases each). Deletions cut 2 bases from V and 5 bases from J, with 10 bases between. The germline CDR1 and CDR2 sequences are SNHLY and FYNNEI. The CDR3 extends over 13 amino acids. The CDR3: CASSEQGAHEQYF. CDR3 nucleotide sequence: TGTGCCAGCAGTGAACAGGGAGCTCACGAGCAGTACTTC.

V gene TRBV6-1 combines with J gene TRBJ1-2; D is unclear. The ends were cut back, 0 bases at V and 8 bases at J, with 7 bases in the middle. This CDR3 is built from 12 residues. Germline lookup yields CDR1 MNHNS and CDR2 SASEGT. The CDR3 sequence is CASSEAPYGYTF. CDR3 DNA sequence: TGTGCCAGCAGTGAAGCGCCGTACGGCTACACCTTC.

The chain has TRBV9 and TRBJ1-5; no clear D. CDR3 length equals 15 residues. Trimming removed 0 bases at V and 0 bases at J, with 7 bases between. Germline V gene data show CDR1 as SGDLS and CDR2 as YYNGEE. CDR3 region: CASSVDAGSNQPQHF. CDR3 DNA: TGTGCCAGCAGCGTAGATGCCGGTAGCAATCAGCCCCAGCATTTT.

This sequence joins TRBV29-1 and TRBJ2-1; no reliable D call. V was trimmed by 5 bases and J by 4 bases, leaving 9 bases between them. Germline loops: CDR1 SQVTM, CDR2 ANQGSEA. The CDR3 sequence is 12 residues long. DNA of the CDR3: TGCAGCGTTCTGCCCTTATACAATGAGCAGTTCTTC. As protein: CSVLPLYNEQFF.

The chain employs TRBV15 and TRBJ2-1; D is unclear. The germline V and J ends were trimmed by 0 bases and 8 bases, with 11 bases remaining between them. Germline V gene lookup returns CDR1 LNHNV and CDR2 YYDKDF (reference sequence). The CDR3 has 14 amino acids. CDR3 DNA sequence: TGTGCCACCAGCAGAGATCCCTTAAGGGATGAGCAGTTCTTC. Its protein product is CATSRDPLRDEQFF.

In DNA, the CDR3 is TGTGCCAGCAGTGAAGGGGGGAACACTGAAGCTTTCTTT. As protein: CASSEGGNTEAFF. This chain connects TRBV6-1 to TRBJ1-1; no firm D call. V was trimmed by 1 base and J by 1 base, leaving 4 bases between them. In germline, CDR1 is MNHNS, CDR2 SASEGT. This CDR3 has 13 residues.

The CDR3 spells CASSSSQGGGNQPQHF. The CDR3 nucleotides are TGTGCCAGCAGCTCATCCCAAGGGGGGGGCAATCAGCCCCAGCATTTT. The chain recombines TRBV7-9 with TRBJ1-5, with D tentatively TRBD1 (6 bases). This CDR3 comprises 16 residues. Between the trimmed V and J ends, which lost 4 bases and 2 bases, there was a span of 15 bases. In germline, CDR1 is SEHNR, CDR2 FQNEAQ (reference sequence).

In DNA, the CDR3 is TGCAGTGCTAGAGAGTCCGGGGCATTCAAAAACATTCAGTACTTC. Its translation: CSARESGAFKNIQYF. The V gene is TRBV20-1, the J gene TRBJ2-4; D possibly uses TRBD1 or TRBD2 (5 bases each). Between the trimmed V and J ends, which lost 0 bases and 3 bases, there was a span of 12 bases. The CDR3 is 15 amino acids. Germline V gene data show CDR1 as DFQATT and CDR2 as SNEGSKA (reference sequence).

The V and J genes are TRBV15 and TRBJ2-7; possibly TRBD1 for D (6 bases). V dropped 0 bases and J dropped 2 bases, with 17 bases sitting between them. CDR3 length: 17 residues. Germline CDR1 reads LNHNV; CDR2 reads YYDKDF (reference sequence). CDR3: CATSRDELQGGTYEQYF. The DNA for the CDR3 is TGTGCCACCAGCAGAGACGAGTTACAGGGCGGTACCTACGAGCAGTACTTC.

V is TRBV11-2 and J is TRBJ2-7, with D perhaps TRBD2 (6 bases). The CDR3 runs to 12 residues. The germline gives CDR1 SGHAT, CDR2 FQNNGV. Trimming took off 5 bases at V and 7 bases at J, with 12 bases between the two ends. The CDR3 sequence is CASSNPGGEQYF. The CDR3 DNA reads as TGTGCCAGCAGCAATCCCGGGGGAGAGCAGTACTTC.

The chain links TRBV5-1 to TRBJ2-5; 11 positions agree with TRBD2. The CDR3 runs 16 residues. The V and J ends lost 1 base and 1 base, in that order; junction bases with no gene match: 3. In germline, CDR1 is SGHRS, CDR2 YFSETQ. The CDR3: CASSLFGLAGQETQYF. The CDR3, as DNA: TGCGCCAGCAGCTTGTTCGGACTAGCGGGCCAAGAGACCCAGTACTTC.

The chain recombines TRBV3-1 with TRBJ1-1, with D tentatively TRBD1 (5 bases). Germline-derived CDR1 and CDR2 are LGHDT and YNNKEL (reference sequence). This CDR3 region has 15 residues. V was pared by 4 bases and J by 1 base, with 13 bases between. The CDR3 DNA sequence: TGTGCCAGCAGCCTCAGGTACGGGGCGAACACTGAAGCTTTCTTT. It is translated as CASSLRYGANTEAFF. Together with reference TRBV3-1 and TRBJ1-1, the CDR3 gives the full variable domain: DTAVSQTPKYLVTQMGNDKSIKCEQNLGHDTMYWYKQDSKKFLKIMFSYNNKELIINETVPNRFSPKSPDKAHLNLHINSLELGDSAVYFCASSLRYGANTEAFFGQGTRLTVV.

This chain joins TRBV3-1 and TRBJ1-2; D is perhaps TRBD1 (5 bases). Germline CDR1 reads LGHDT; CDR2 reads YNNKEL (reference sequence). With 4 bases removed from V and 7 bases from J, the gap between germline ends came to 19 bases. The CDR3 covers 15 residues. CDR3 DNA: TGTGCCAGCAGCCTCCGGGACCTTCGAAGAGGTGGCTACACCTTC. This sequence encodes CASSLRDLRRGGYTF.

In this sample, this clonotype turned up a few times. J is TRBJ2-5 and V is TRBV12-3 or TRBV12-4; D may be TRBD1 (6 bases). The CDR3 has 13 residues. Trimming cost V 3 bases and J 4 bases, with 9 bases left between them. The CDR3 reads CASSFQGRETQYF. CDR3 in DNA: TGTGCCAGCAGTTTTCAGGGGCGAGAGACCCAGTACTTC.

The chain links TRBV6-5 to TRBJ2-5; 8 bases line up with TRBD2. CDR3 length equals 19 residues. Germline-derived CDR1 and CDR2 are MNHEY and SVGAGI. The V and J ends lost 5 bases and 3 bases, in that order; junction bases with no gene match: 20. CDR3 sequence (DNA): TGTGCCAGCAGTCCACTCGGGTCAACTAGCGGACCTTGGAAAGAGACCCAGTACTTC. Encoded protein: CASSPLGSTSGPWKETQYF.

The chain combines TRBV20-1 with TRBJ2-3; 9 bases agree with TRBD2. J gave up 6 bases and V 5 bases, and 9 bases lay outside the gene matches. Germline V CDR1 and CDR2: DFQATT, SNEGSKA (reference sequence). This CDR3 region has 14 residues. CDR3 sequence reads: CSAPVLAGGDTQYF. The CDR3 DNA follows: TGCAGTGCTCCCGTCTTGGCGGGAGGGGATACGCAGTATTTT.